Listed here is a single T cell receptor (beta chain). Trimming cost V 4 bases and J 1 base, with 10 bases left between them. The CDR3 has 14 residues. From germline, CDR1 is SGDLS and CDR2 YYNGEE. The sample comes from a study of blood T cell repertoires in COVID-19. Repertoires were generated with immunoSEQ multiplex PCR, while TCRdb's copy carries only in-frame clones and drops some. The data show under 95,000 clones, around 80% seen once. The chain has TRBV9 and TRBJ2-3, with D unresolved. The sample comprised peripheral blood. This clonotype originated in a man aged 50 to 60 with acute or convalescent COVID-19. The CDR3 coding sequence is TGTGCCAGCAGCCCCGGTGTGGGCACAGATACGCAGTATTTT. Translated: CASSPGVGTDTQYF.